These 2 T cell receptor beta chains were all obtained from the same sample, sequenced in a study of blood T cell repertoires in COVID-19. The assay was immunoSEQ multiplex PCR, and TCRdb's table has in-frame clones only and misses some. The sample consists of approximately 400,000 clones, approximately 93% of them appearing once. Specimen: PBMCs or T cells enriched from blood (not recorded which). The source of these receptors is a woman aged 40 to 50 who had been exposed to COVID-19.

The CDR3 sequence is CASSLARPGGHGELFF. The DNA for the CDR3 is TGTGCCAGCAGCTTAGCTCGGCCAGGGGGCCACGGGGAGCTGTTTTTT. V and J are TRBV11-3 and TRBJ2-2; 8 nucleotides line up with TRBD1. Germline trimming cut 1 base from V and 7 bases from J; bases unmatched to any gene: 8. The germline gives CDR1 SGHNT, CDR2 YENEEA. The CDR3 contains 16 residues.

This chain uses TRBV5-4 with TRBJ2-5; D might be TRBD2 (7 bases). The ends were cut back, 4 bases at V and 4 bases at J, with 14 bases in the middle. The germline V gene encodes CDR1 SGHNT and CDR2 YYREEE (reference sequence). The CDR3 totals 14 residues. The CDR3 is CASSLWGGGETQYF. CDR3 nucleotides: TGTGCCAGCAGCCTTTGGGGGGGCGGAGAGACCCAGTACTTC.